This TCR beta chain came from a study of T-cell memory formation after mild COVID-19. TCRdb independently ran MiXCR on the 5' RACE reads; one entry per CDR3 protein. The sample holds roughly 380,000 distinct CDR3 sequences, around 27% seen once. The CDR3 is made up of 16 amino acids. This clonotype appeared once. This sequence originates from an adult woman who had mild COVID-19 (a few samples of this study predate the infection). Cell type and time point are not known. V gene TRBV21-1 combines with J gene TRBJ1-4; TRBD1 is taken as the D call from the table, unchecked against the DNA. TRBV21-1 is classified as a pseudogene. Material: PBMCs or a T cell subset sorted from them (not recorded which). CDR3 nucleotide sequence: TGTGCCAGCAGCAAAGGTGGACAGGGCGGTAATGAAAAACTGTTTTTT. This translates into CASSKGGQGGNEKLFF.